One sample yielded the 15 T cell receptor beta chains listed below, sequenced in a study of early T cells in non-severe SARS-CoV-2 infection. TCRdb re-called the 5' RACE reads with MiXCR, one entry per CDR3 protein. The table lists about 68,000 distinct CDR3 sequences, about 12% of them singletons, with less than 2% in the top ten. Material: whole blood. The receptors were sampled from an adult who was a healthcare worker with PCR-confirmed SARS-CoV-2 infection or an uninfected control (not recorded which).

This clonotype was seen a handful of times. CDR3 DNA: TGTGCCATCACTGGGGGGCAAGGGGGTACGCAGTATTTT. It encodes CAITGGQGGTQYF. The rearrangement uses TRBV10-3 and TRBJ2-3; TRBD1 or TRBD2 may be the D gene (6 bases each). CDR3 size: 13 residues. V lost 7 bases to trimming and J lost 8 bases, with 16 bases between them. Germline CDR1 is ENHRY and CDR2 is SYGVKD.

This clonotype was observed a few times. The chain carries TRBV12-3 or TRBV12-4 and TRBJ2-2, with unresolved D. V lost 5 bases and J 4 bases, leaving 8 bases between the germline ends. The CDR3 covers 13 residues. The CDR3 DNA follows: TGTGCCAGCAGTCCGGACGGCACCGGGGAGCTGTTTTTT. Translated, it gives CASSPDGTGELFF.

The table lists this clonotype with a few counts. The J gene is TRBJ1-6, the V gene TRBV9; 7 nucleotides align to TRBD1. The J segment lost 9 bases and the V segment lost 3 bases, leaving 6 bases of the junction unmatched. CDR3 length: 14 amino acids. Germline CDR1 reads SGDLS; CDR2 reads YYNGEE. CDR3 amino acids: CASSEAGGVSPLHF. The CDR3 coding sequence is TGTGCCAGCAGCGAGGCAGGGGGTGTTTCACCCCTCCACTTT.

This clonotype has more than one count but fewer than ten. The rearrangement uses TRBV3-1 and TRBJ2-5; TRBD1 matches 11 bases. This CDR3 spans 16 amino acids. The trim removed 1 base at V and 9 bases at J, leaving 10 bases unmatched. Germline V gene lookup returns CDR1 LGHDT and CDR2 YNNKEL (reference sequence). CDR3 region: CASSQADRGLVLSQYF. CDR3 coding DNA: TGTGCCAGCAGCCAAGCGGACAGGGGGCTCGTTCTGTCCCAGTACTTC.

This clonotype has a handful of counts. The chain recombines TRBV20-1 with TRBJ2-1; 9 bases match TRBD1. V dropped 0 bases and J dropped 8; count of bases not matched to a gene: 8. Germline CDR1 is DFQATT and CDR2 is SNEGSKA (reference sequence). This CDR3 spans 15 amino acids. CDR3 DNA sequence: TGCAGTGCTAGAGATACGGGGACAGGGAGCCATGAGCAGTTCTTC. Translation: CSARDTGTGSHEQFF.

The V gene is TRBV2, the J gene TRBJ1-1; D not certain. CDR1 and CDR2 (germline): SNHLY, FYNNEI. Trimming removed 3 bases at V and 3 bases at J, with 14 bases between. The CDR3 has 15 amino acids. This CDR3 is CASSDTLQGDTEAFF. DNA of the CDR3: TGTGCCAGCAGTGATACTCTCCAAGGAGACACTGAAGCTTTCTTT.

This clonotype was picked up many times. The chain uses TRBV3-1 and TRBJ1-2, with 7 nucleotides matching TRBD1. The CDR3 has 14 amino acids. The germline gives CDR1 LGHDT, CDR2 YNNKEL (reference sequence). After removal of 0 bases from V and 8 bases from J, the junction contained 6 bases not matched to a gene. CDR3 residues: CASSQEWDRAGYTF. The CDR3 DNA sequence: TGTGCCAGCAGCCAAGAATGGGACAGAGCGGGCTACACCTTC.

This clonotype was recorded a few times. CDR3 in DNA: TGTGCCAGCAGTTCCTCGGGTCTCTTTCCCTACGAGCAGTACTTC. Its protein product is CASSSSGLFPYEQYF. The J gene is TRBJ2-7, the V gene TRBV28; no firm D call. CDR1 is MDHEN and CDR2 is SYDVKM in the germline V gene. The ends were cut back, 4 bases at V and 2 bases at J, with 15 bases in the middle. The CDR3 totals 15 residues.

The sample holds a few counts of this clonotype. The rearrangement links TRBV20-1 to TRBJ1-3; D is undetermined. This CDR3 has 10 amino acids. Looked up from germline, CDR1 is DFQATT and CDR2 is SNEGSKA (reference sequence). Between the trimmed V and J ends, which lost 5 bases and 4 bases, there was a span of 3 bases. DNA for the CDR3: TGCAGTGCTCAGGGAAACACCATATATTTT. This codes for CSAQGNTIYF.

This clonotype was seen repeatedly, ten times or more. The chain is built from TRBV7-2 and TRBJ1-2, with a possible D match to TRBD1 (6 bases). Germline CDR1 SGHTA, CDR2 FQGNSA. V lost 5 bases, J lost 5 bases, and 21 bases lay in between. The CDR3 runs 16 residues. CDR3 sequence (DNA): TGTGCCAGCAGCCCGACGCGACAGGAATACCAATATGGCTACACCTTC. Translating it yields CASSPTRQEYQYGYTF.

The V and J genes are TRBV20-1 and TRBJ1-4; TRBD1 might be the D (6 bases). V lost 3 bases and J 5 bases, leaving 16 bases between the germline ends. The V gene's germline CDR1 is DFQATT and CDR2 SNEGSKA (reference sequence). The CDR3 is 15 amino acids. CDR3 region: CSARSDRYWNEKLFF. Written as DNA, the CDR3 is TGCAGTGCTAGGTCTGACAGGTATTGGAATGAAAAACTGTTTTTT.

This clonotype was recorded at least ten times. The gene calls are TRBV11-2 and TRBJ2-3; D is possibly TRBD2 (5 bases). Deletions cut 0 bases from V and 8 bases from J, with 21 bases between. The CDR3 covers 17 residues. Germline values: CDR1 SGHAT, CDR2 FQNNGV. CDR3 protein: CASSLDGTRNWSGTQYF. CDR3 coding DNA: TGTGCCAGCAGCTTAGACGGTACTAGGAACTGGTCGGGTACGCAGTATTTT. The full variable domain, with the rest looked up from reference TRBV11-2 and TRBJ2-3, is EAGVAQSPRYKIIEKRQSVAFWCNPISGHATLYWYQQILGQGPKLLIQFQNNGVVDDSQLPKDRFSAERLKGVDSTLKIQPAKLEDSAVYLCASSLDGTRNWSGTQYFGPGTRLTVL.

This clonotype occurred a few times. The J gene is TRBJ1-5, the V gene TRBV6-1, with TRBD1 matching 7 bases. This CDR3 contains 13 residues. The V gene's germline CDR1 is MNHNS and CDR2 SASEGT. Germline trimming cut 9 bases from V and 2 bases from J; bases unmatched to any gene: 4. The DNA for the CDR3 is TGTGCCAGTGCGGGACAGCGCAATCAGCCCCAGCATTTT. Translated, it gives CASAGQRNQPQHF.

This chain uses TRBV12-3 or TRBV12-4 with TRBJ2-7; a possible D gene is TRBD2 (6 bases). Trimming left V 5 bases short and J 0 bases short, with 14 bases between. CDR3 length: 15 amino acids. This CDR3 is CASSPWLRGSYEQYF. CDR3 bases: TGTGCCAGCAGTCCCTGGTTGCGGGGCTCCTACGAGCAGTACTTC.

Only a few counts were recorded for this clonotype. The chain uses TRBV19 and TRBJ2-5, with D maybe TRBD1 (6 bases). This CDR3 is built from 13 residues. CDR1 is LNHDA, CDR2 SQIVND, per germline (reference sequence). V was trimmed by 3 bases and J by 1 base, leaving 6 bases between them. The DNA for the CDR3 is TGTGCCAGTAGTATGACAGGCCAAGAGACCCAGTACTTC. It encodes CASSMTGQETQYF.